This T cell receptor (beta chain) emerged from a study of CD4 T cells in relation to SARS-CoV-2 and coronaviruses. Study-wide context: After less than 11 days of antigen culture, PBMC TCR beta CDR3s were sequenced. The negative reference was HIV-1 Nef peptide pool or peptide-free culture.

Findings of the study overall: Compared with monoreactive clones, crossreactive clones showed significantly weaker SARS-CoV-2 expansion.

Profiling relied on immunoSEQ multiplex PCR, and the TCRdb table lists in-frame clones only, not all of them. This sample carries around 26,000 clones, 74% of them seen once, and the ten largest clones take 20% to 25%. The CDR3 consists of 15 residues. CDR1 and CDR2 (germline): LGHDT, YNNKEL (reference sequence). V was clipped by 3 bases and J by 6 bases; unmatched bases: 8. The unexposed donors gave CD4+ T cells in about 2011-2018, prior to COVID-19. The cells were cultured for about 10 days before CD4+ T cells were isolated. Cells permitting, SARS-CoV-2 S/N and four cold-coronavirus spikes were tested on unexposed-donor CD4+ T cells. This clone was seen more than once but under ten times. Its target is unknown.

The chain combines TRBV3-1 (or the pseudogene TRBV3-2) with TRBJ1-1; 9 bases are a match to TRBD1. The receptor comes from a human donor in good health. Sequenced sample: CD4+ T cells from PBMCs, cultured in vitro. The CDR3 bases are TGTGCCAGCAGCCAGGGGGGACAGGGAAGGGCTGAAGCTTTCTTT. Residues: CASSQGGQGRAEAFF.